This paragraph reports one T cell receptor (beta chain). The source of the sample is a study of T cells in Graves' hyperthyroidism and ophthalmopathy. CDR1 SGHAT and CDR2 FQNNGV come from the germline V gene. The CDR3 is made up of 17 amino acids. Trimming at V came to 9 bases and at J to 3 bases, leaving 17 bases not matched to a gene. There were TCR beta CDR3 regions amplified from RNA transcripts. The study used the HTBI primer set for a first-round RT-PCR of the TCR CDR3. TCRdb analysed the multiplex PCR reads with MiXCR anew, one entry per CDR3 protein. The data hold approximately 400,000 distinct CDR3 sequences, with about 16% observed a single time.

V gene TRBV11-2 combines with J gene TRBJ1-2; 9 bases fit TRBD1. Sequenced material: blood. The sequence was obtained from a woman aged 25-40 years with Graves' hyperthyroidism. The CDR3 DNA sequence: TGTGCCAGTAGTTCTCCGGGACAGGGTGGGCGAGACTATGGCTACACCTTC. It translates to CASSSPGQGGRDYGYTF.